This paragraph reports one T cell receptor beta chain. The antigen is undetermined. Trimming cost V 1 base and J 5 bases, with 6 bases left between them. Germline CDR1 SNHLY, CDR2 FYNNEI. The length of the CDR3 is 13 residues. The data derive from a study of cytomegalovirus exposure and HLA in healthy donors. General study points: By a later analysis, the bulk of CMV-associated TCR beta chains appeared HLA-restricted. TRBV6-2, TRBV6-3 and some other V segments were excluded as indistinguishable. Later analysis identified a missense DCLRE1C variant that was linked to TCR beta V- and J-gene trimming.

This PCR relied on a set of 60 Vbeta primers and 13 Jbeta primers. Libraries were prepared by immunoSEQ multiplex PCR; TCRdb keeps only in-frame clonotypes and omits some of them. Of 110,000 to 150,000 clones in the sample, 55% to 80% were seen once. V usage is TRBV2 and J usage is TRBJ2-1, with D perhaps matching TRBD2 (5 bases). The sequencing input was PBMCs. This clonotype was obtained from a woman aged 40-49 years in good health and CMV-seronegative. CDR3 protein: CASSEEEDNEQFF. The CDR3 coding sequence is TGTGCCAGCAGTGAAGAGGAGGACAATGAGCAGTTCTTC.